This record looks at one T cell receptor beta chain sequence and its context. The sample is drawn from a study of blood T cell repertoires in COVID-19. Measured with immunoSEQ multiplex PCR; TCRdb has only the in-frame clones, and not every one. The sample has roughly 81,000 clones, roughly 90% seen once; the top ten hold 12%. The sample comprised peripheral blood. The receptor was derived from an older man with active or convalescent COVID-19.

The CDR3 DNA reads as TGTGCCTGGAGTCGGGGAGGACCGGGTAATGAAAAACTGTTTTTT. Translating it yields CAWSRGGPGNEKLFF. The chain is built from TRBV30 and TRBJ1-4; D not certain. The CDR3 loop spans 15 amino acids. Trimming pared 2 bases from V and 4 bases from J, leaving 14 bases between. The germline CDR1 and CDR2 sequences are GTSNPN and SVGIG (reference sequence).